This TCR beta chain was sequenced for a study of shared clonotypes between healthy human individuals. At the level of the study: The plates for each donor numbered three CD4 naive, three CD4 memory, two CD8 naive and one CD8 memory.

Clones were sequenced by immunoSEQ multiplex PCR, and TCRdb holds only the in-frame ones, with some missing. The data contain more than 900,000 clones, around three quarters of them singletons. The CDR3 contains 15 residues. The V and J ends lost 5 bases and 4 bases, in that order; junction bases with no gene match: 6. CDR1 is SGHAT and CDR2 is FQDESV in the germline V gene (reference sequence). Sequenced material: memory CD4+ T cells from PBMCs. As to subset: CD45RA-negative fraction. This receptor was identified in a man aged 18-30 years in good health. Some clones in this sample may be carry-over from other donors' samples. The V call is TRBV11-1, the J call TRBJ2-5; 11 bases line up with TRBD2. CDR3 in DNA: TGTGCCAGCAGCCTTGGACTAGCGGGTCTAGAGACCCAGTACTTC. Translating gives CASSLGLAGLETQYF.